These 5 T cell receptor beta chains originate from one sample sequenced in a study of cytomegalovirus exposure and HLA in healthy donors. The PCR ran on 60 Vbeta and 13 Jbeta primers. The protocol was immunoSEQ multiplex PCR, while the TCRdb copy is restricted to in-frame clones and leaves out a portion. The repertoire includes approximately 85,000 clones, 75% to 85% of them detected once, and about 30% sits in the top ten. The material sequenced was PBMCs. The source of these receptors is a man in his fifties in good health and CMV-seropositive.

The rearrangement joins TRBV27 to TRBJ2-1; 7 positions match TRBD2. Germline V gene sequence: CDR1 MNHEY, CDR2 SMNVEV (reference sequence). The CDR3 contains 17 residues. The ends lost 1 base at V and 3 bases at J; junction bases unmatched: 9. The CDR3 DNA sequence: TGTGCCAGCAGTTTATTGGCAGCGGGGACCAACTACAATGAGCAGTTCTTC. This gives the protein CASSLLAAGTNYNEQFF.

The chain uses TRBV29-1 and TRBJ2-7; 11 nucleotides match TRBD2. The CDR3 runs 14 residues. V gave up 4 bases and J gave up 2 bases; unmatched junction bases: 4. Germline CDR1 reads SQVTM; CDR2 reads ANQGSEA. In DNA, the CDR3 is TGCAGCGTTGTAGCGACTAGCGGGACCTACGAGCAGTACTTC. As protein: CSVVATSGTYEQYF.

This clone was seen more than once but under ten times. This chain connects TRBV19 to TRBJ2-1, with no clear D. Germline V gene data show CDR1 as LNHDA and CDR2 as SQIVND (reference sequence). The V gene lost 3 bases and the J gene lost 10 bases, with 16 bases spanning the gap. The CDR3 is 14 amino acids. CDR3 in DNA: TGTGCCAGTAGTATGACGGAAAAGACAACAGAGCAGTTCTTC. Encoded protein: CASSMTEKTTEQFF.

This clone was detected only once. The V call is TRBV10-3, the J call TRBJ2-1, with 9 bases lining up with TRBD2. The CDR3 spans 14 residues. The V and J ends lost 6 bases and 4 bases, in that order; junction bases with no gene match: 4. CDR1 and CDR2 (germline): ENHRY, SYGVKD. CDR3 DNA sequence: TGTGCCATCAGGACTAGCGGTGGTTACAATGAGCAGTTCTTC. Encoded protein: CAIRTSGGYNEQFF.

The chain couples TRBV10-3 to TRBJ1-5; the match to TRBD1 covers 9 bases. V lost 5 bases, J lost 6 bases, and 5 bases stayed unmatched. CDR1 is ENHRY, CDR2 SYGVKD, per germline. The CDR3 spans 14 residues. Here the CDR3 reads CAISPDRGGQPQHF. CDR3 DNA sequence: TGTGCCATCAGTCCGGACAGGGGTGGTCAGCCCCAGCATTTT.